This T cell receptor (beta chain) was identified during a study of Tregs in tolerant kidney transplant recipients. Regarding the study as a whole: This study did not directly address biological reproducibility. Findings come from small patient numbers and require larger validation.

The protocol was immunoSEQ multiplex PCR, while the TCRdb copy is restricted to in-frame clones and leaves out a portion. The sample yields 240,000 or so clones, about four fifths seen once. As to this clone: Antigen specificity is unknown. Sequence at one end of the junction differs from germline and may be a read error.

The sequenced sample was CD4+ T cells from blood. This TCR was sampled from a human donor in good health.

The DNA of the CDR3 is TGTGCCAGCAGTCACTCAAGACAGGGCGACACTGAAGCTTTCTTT. Translated: CASSHSRQGDTEAFF. V is TRBV6-5 and J is TRBJ1-1, with 7 bases matching TRBD1. Germline assignment: CDR1 MNHEY and CDR2 SVGAGI. CDR3 length equals 15 residues.